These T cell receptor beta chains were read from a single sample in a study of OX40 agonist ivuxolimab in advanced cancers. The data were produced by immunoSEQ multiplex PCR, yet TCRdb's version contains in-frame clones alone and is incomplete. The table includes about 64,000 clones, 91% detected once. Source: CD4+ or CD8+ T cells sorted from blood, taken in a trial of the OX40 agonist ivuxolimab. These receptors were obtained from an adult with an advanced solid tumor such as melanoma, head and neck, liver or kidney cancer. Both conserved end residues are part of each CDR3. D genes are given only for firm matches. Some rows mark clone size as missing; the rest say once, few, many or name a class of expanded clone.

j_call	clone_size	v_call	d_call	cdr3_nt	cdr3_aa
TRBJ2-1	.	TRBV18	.	TGTGCCAGCTCACCTCAAAGGAGCTCCTACAATGAGCAGTTCTTC	CASSPQRSSYNEQFF
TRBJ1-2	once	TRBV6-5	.	TGTGCCAGCAGTTACCGGGCTGACGTAGGCTACACCTTC	CASSYRADVGYTF
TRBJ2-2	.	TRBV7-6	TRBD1	TGTGCCAGCAGCAGAGCGAAAACCGGGACAGGGCGCACCGGGGAGCTGTTTTTT	CASSRAKTGTGRTGELFF
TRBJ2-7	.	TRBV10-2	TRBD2	TGCGCCAGCAGAATAGCGGGAGTAGACGAGCAGTACTTC	CASRIAGVDEQYF
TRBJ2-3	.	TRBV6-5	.	TGTGCCAGCAGTTACGACAGAACTAGCACAGATACGCAGTATTTT	CASSYDRTSTDTQYF
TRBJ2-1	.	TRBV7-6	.	TGTGCCAGCAGCCTCTCGGGACCAGGGACCTATGAGCAGTTCTTC	CASSLSGPGTYEQFF
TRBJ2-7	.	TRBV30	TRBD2	TGTGCCTGGAGTGGAGGCGGGAGCGCCTACGAGCAGTACTTC	CAWSGGGSAYEQYF
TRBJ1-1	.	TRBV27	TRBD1	TGTGCCAGCATGACTTCCGGGACAGGGGGCAATGAAGCTTTCTTT	CASMTSGTGGNEAFF
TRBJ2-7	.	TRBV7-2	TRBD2	TGTGCCAGCAGCTTATTCCCGGGACTAGCGGGAGTAGAGCAGTACTTC	CASSLFPGLAGVEQYF
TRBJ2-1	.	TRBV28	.	TGTGCCAGCAGTTTATCCCGAGCGGTCTACAATGAGCAGTTCTTC	CASSLSRAVYNEQFF
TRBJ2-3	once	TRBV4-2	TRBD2	TGTGCCAGCAGCTCGACTAGCGGAAGTGGCCGGTTTACGCAGTATTTT	CASSSTSGSGRFTQYF
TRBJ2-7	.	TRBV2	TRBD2	TGTGCCAGCAGTGAATTCAGCGGGAGTGAGTACGAGCAGTACTTC	CASSEFSGSEYEQYF
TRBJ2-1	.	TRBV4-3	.	TGCGCCAGCAGCCCAACCAGGGGAGTCAATGAGCAGTTCTTC	CASSPTRGVNEQFF
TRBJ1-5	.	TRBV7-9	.	TGTGCCAGCAGCTTACAGGGTCAGGGTCAGCCCCAGCATTTT	CASSLQGQGQPQHF
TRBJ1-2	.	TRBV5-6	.	TGTGCCAGCAGCCCGCTTGGAATATCGGGGGCCCTTAACTATGGCTACACCTTC	CASSPLGISGALNYGYTF
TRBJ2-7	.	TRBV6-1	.	TGTGCCAGCAGTGAAGCGAGAAGGGGGGTTCTTCCCTACGAGCAGTACTTC	CASSEARRGVLPYEQYF
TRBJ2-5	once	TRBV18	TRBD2	TGTGCCAGCTCACCACGCAATGGTCTAGCGGGAGAGGAGACCCAGTACTTC	CASSPRNGLAGEETQYF
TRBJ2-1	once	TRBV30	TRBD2	TGTGCCTGGGACCTTGGGGCGGGAGGAACTGAGCAGTTCTTC	CAWDLGAGGTEQFF
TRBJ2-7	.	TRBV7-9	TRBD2	TGTGCCAGCAGCTTTAGCGGGATCTACGAGCAGTACTTC	CASSFSGIYEQYF
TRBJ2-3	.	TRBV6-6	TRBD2	TGTGCCAGCGGAACTAGCGGCACAGATACGCAGTATTTT	CASGTSGTDTQYF
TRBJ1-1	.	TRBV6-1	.	TGTGCCAGCGAGAGATGGGGGGTGGGGACTGAAGCTTTCTTT	CASERWGVGTEAFF
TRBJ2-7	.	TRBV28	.	TGTGCCAGCACCCCGGGGGGGACAGGAAACTACGAGCAGTACTTC	CASTPGGTGNYEQYF